This T cell receptor beta chain was captured by sequencing in a study of cytomegalovirus exposure and HLA in healthy donors. This clone was seen only a few times. Its antigen is as yet unknown. The PCR used 60 Vbeta and 13 Jbeta primers. TCRdb's table, derived via immunoSEQ multiplex PCR, lists solely in-frame clones and lacks some. The table lists 100,000 to 150,000 clones, 17% of them singletons. The study, taken as a whole, reports: As a later analysis revealed, most CMV-associated TCR beta chains appeared HLA-restricted. V- and J-gene trimming in TCR beta was tied to a missense DCLRE1C variant by an analysis performed later. TRBV6-2, TRBV6-3 and some other V segments were unresolvable in 87-base-pair reads.

The length of the CDR3 is 13 residues. The germline V gene has CDR1 MNHEY and CDR2 SMNVEV (reference sequence). The V gene lost 6 bases and the J gene lost 7 bases, with 13 bases spanning the gap. The chain employs TRBV27 and TRBJ1-5; D possibly corresponds to TRBD1 (6 bases). Sequencing used PBMCs. This sequence originates from a female donor in good health and CMV-seropositive. The CDR3 reads CASSPWTDQPQHF. The CDR3 DNA follows: TGTGCCAGCAGCCCTTGGACAGACCAGCCCCAGCATTTT.